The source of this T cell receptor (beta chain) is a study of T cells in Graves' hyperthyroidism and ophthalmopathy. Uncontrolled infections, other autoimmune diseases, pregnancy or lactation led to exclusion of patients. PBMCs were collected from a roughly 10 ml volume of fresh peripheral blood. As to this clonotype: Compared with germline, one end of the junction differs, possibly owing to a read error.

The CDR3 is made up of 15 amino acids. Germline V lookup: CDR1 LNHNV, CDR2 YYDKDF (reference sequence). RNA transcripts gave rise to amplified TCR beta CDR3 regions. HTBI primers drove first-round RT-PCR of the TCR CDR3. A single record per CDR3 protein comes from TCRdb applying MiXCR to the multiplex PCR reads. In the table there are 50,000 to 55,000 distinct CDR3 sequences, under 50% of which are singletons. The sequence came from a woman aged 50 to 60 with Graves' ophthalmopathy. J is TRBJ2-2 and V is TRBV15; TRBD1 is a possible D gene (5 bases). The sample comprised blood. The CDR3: CASSQGQGRTGELFF. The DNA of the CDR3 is TGTGCCAGCAGCCAAGGTCAGGGTCGAACCGGGGAGCTGTTTTTT.